This T cell receptor beta chain was observed in a study of blood T cell repertoires in COVID-19. Study-level information: Samples came from the United States, Italy and Spain, spanning acute and convalescent COVID-19. In each case, the material was cDNA or gDNA derived from T cells, B-cell-depleted T cells, or PBMCs.

This clone appeared a single time. Methods used by the authors: Amplification of reference gene primers provided the estimated nucleated cell counts. Produced via immunoSEQ multiplex PCR; TCRdb's table is partial and in-frame only. That table supplies the V and J calls and clone size; D and trimming were determined from the DNA. Among approximately 190,000 clones listed, 82% were seen once. Grouping used clinical history reported by participants in a survey and questionnaire. The CDR3 contains 11 residues. The V and J ends lost 7 bases and 4 bases respectively, with 7 bases between them. CDR1 is MDHEN, CDR2 SYDVKM, per germline.

Sequenced input: PBMCs or T cells enriched from blood (not recorded which). This chain uses TRBV28 with TRBJ1-1; D is undetermined. This TCR was recovered from a woman aged 60-75 years with acute COVID-19. The CDR3 here is CASTSFTEAFF. CDR3 bases: TGTGCCAGCACTTCTTTCACTGAAGCTTTCTTT.